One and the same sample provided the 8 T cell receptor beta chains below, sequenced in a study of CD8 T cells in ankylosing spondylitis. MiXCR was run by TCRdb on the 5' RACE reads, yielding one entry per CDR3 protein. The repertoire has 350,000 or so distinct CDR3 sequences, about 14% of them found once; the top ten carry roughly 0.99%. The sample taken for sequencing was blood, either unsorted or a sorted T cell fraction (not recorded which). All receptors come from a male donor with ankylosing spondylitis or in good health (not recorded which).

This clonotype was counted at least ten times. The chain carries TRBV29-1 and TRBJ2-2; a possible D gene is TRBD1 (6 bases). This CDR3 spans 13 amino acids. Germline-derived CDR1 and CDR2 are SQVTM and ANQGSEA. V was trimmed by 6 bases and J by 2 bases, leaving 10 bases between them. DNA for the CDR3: TGCAGCGTGGACAGAGACAACACCGGGGAGCTGTTTTTT. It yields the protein CSVDRDNTGELFF.

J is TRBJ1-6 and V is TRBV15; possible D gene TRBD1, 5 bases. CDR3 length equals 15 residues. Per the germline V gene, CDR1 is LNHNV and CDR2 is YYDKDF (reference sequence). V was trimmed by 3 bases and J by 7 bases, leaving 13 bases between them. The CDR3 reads CATSSRGRGNSPLHF. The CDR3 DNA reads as TGTGCCACCAGCAGCCGGGGCCGGGGGAATTCACCCCTCCACTTT.

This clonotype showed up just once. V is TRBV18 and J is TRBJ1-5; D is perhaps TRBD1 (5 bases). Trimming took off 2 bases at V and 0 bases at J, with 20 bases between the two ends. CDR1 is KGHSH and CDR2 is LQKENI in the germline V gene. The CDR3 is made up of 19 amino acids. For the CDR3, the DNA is TGTGCCAGCTCACCAATCGGGCAGGGACCTACCTCTAGCAATCAGCCCCAGCATTTT. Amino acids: CASSPIGQGPTSSNQPQHF.

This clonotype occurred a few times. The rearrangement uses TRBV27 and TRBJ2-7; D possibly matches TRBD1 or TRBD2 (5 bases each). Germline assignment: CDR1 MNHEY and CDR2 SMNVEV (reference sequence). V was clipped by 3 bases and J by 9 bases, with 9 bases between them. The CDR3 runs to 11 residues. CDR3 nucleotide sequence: TGTGCCAGCAGTTTCCGGGGCGGGCAGTACTTC. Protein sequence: CASSFRGGQYF.

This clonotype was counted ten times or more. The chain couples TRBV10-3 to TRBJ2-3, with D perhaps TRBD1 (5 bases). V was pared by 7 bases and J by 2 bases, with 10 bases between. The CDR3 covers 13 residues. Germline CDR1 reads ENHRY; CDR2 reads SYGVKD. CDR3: CAINARATDTQYF. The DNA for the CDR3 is TGTGCCATCAATGCCAGGGCCACAGATACGCAGTATTTT.

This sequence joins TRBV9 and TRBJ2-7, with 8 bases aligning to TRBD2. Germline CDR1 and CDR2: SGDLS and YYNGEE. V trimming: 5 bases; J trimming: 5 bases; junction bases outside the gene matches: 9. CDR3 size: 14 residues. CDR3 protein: CASSGPGGSNEQYF. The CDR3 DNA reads TGTGCCAGCAGTGGGCCGGGGGGGAGCAACGAGCAGTACTTC.

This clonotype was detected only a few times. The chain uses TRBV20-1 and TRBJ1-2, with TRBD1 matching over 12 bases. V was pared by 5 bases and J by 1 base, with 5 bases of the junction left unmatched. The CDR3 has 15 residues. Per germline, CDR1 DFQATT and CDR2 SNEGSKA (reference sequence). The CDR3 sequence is CSARDRGLFNYGYTF. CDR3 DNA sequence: TGCAGTGCTCGGGACAGGGGGCTATTTAACTATGGCTACACCTTC.

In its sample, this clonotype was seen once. The CDR3 spells CASSHGLGNEQFF. The CDR3, as DNA: TGTGCCAGCAGCCATGGGTTGGGCAATGAGCAGTTCTTC. The chain is built from TRBV12-3 or TRBV12-4 and TRBJ2-1; D uncertain. The CDR3 runs 13 residues. V lost 6 bases and J 6 bases, leaving 12 bases between the germline ends.